This TCR beta chain was identified in a study of T cells in Graves' hyperthyroidism and ophthalmopathy. At the level of the study: Peripheral blood draws took place at initial diagnosis, ahead of any treatment. Study-level points and caveats: The authors' 13 V-J model separated ophthalmopathy from stable hyperthyroidism.

This clonotype showed up many times. The antigen is not known. The CDR3 extends over 14 amino acids. The germline V gene has CDR1 SGHDN and CDR2 FVKESK. V was clipped by 0 bases and J by 1 base, with 7 bases between them. Amplification of TCR beta CDR3 regions used RNA as the template. TCR CDR3 underwent first-round RT-PCR with the HTBI primer set. Each CDR3 protein is one row after TCRdb ran MiXCR on the multiplex PCR reads. The sample records some 440,000 distinct CDR3 sequences, less than 20% being singletons. The source of this sequence is a woman under 30 with Graves' hyperthyroidism. The chain has TRBV14 and TRBJ2-7, with a weak D call TRBD1 (5 bases). Sequencing was carried out using blood. The CDR3 DNA reads as TGTGCCAGCAGCCAAGATGGGGCTTCCTACGAGCAGTACTTC. This translates into CASSQDGASYEQYF.